These T cell receptor beta chains were read from a single sample in a study of blood T cell repertoires in COVID-19. Generated by immunoSEQ multiplex PCR, the TCRdb table keeps only in-frame clones and is missing some. The sample holds fewer than 120,000 clones, around nine tenths seen once. Sequencing input: peripheral blood. These TCRs come from a human donor in a cohort sampled during active COVID-19. Each CDR3 is given with its conserved first and last residue. D genes are given only for firm matches. Rows may omit the clone size; those that give it use once, few, many or a size class.

v_gene,abundance,d_gene,j_gene,CDR3nt,CDR3aa
TRBV19,.,.,TRBJ1-5,TGTGCCAGTAGTATTGGTCGTCTAAGCAATCAGCCCCAGCATTTT,CASSIGRLSNQPQHF
TRBV6-4,.,.,TRBJ2-3,TGTGCCAGCAGCGGACTAGGGACACCTAGCACAGATACGCAGTATTTT,CASSGLGTPSTDTQYF
TRBV5-6,few,TRBD1,TRBJ2-7,TGTGCCAGCAGCCTATTAGGACAGGGAGGTAGCTACGAGCAGTACTTC,CASSLLGQGGSYEQYF
TRBV19,.,TRBD1,TRBJ2-7,TGTGCCAGTAGTACTTTCCGGGACAGCTACGAGCAGTACTTC,CASSTFRDSYEQYF
TRBV27,.,.,TRBJ1-1,TGTGCCAGCAGTTCCCTCGGACAGAGCCGCAGGAACACTGAAGCTTTCTTT,CASSSLGQSRRNTEAFF
TRBV30,.,.,TRBJ2-1,TGTGCCTGGAGTGTTAGAGGGAATGAGCAGTTCTTC,CAWSVRGNEQFF
TRBV19,.,TRBD1,TRBJ1-5,TGTGCCAGTAGTATGGACAGGGGGCGGGTGCCCCAGCATTTT,CASSMDRGRVPQHF
TRBV2,.,.,TRBJ1-1,TGTGCCAGCAGTGAAAGATCCAGGACTGAAGCTTTCTTT,CASSERSRTEAFF
TRBV3-1/TRBV3-2,.,TRBD2,TRBJ2-5,TGTGCCAGCAGCCCCATAGGGGCGGGGGGCCCTGCAGGAACCCAGTACTTC,CASSPIGAGGPAGTQYF
TRBV11-3,.,TRBD2,TRBJ2-1,TGTGCCAGCAGCTCACAAGCGGGAGGGGCCTACAATGAGCAGTTCTTC,CASSSQAGGAYNEQFF
TRBV7-8,.,TRBD1,TRBJ1-2,TGTGCCAGCAGCTTAGCGGCTTGGACAGGGAATGGCGGCTACACCTTC,CASSLAAWTGNGGYTF